This T cell receptor beta chain emerged from a study of glioma-infiltrating T cells after dendritic cell vaccination. At the level of the study: Patients received autologous tumor lysate-pulsed dendritic cell vaccination between the early 2000s and the early 2010s.

The assay was immunoSEQ multiplex PCR, and TCRdb's table has in-frame clones only and misses some. The sample records tens of thousands of clones, about nine tenths being singletons. Time point of the sample: after dendritic cell vaccination, including at tumor progression/relapse. Blood PBMC samples: pre-vaccination, two weeks post third vaccination, and at tumor progression. The CDR3 totals 15 residues. Trimming at V came to 5 bases and at J to 7 bases, leaving 11 bases not matched to a gene. Germline V CDR1 and CDR2: MNHNS, SASEGT. This chain connects TRBV6-1 to TRBJ2-7; 10 bases are shared with TRBD2. The sequence was collected from a human donor with glioblastoma. Sequencing used blood, obtained after dendritic cell vaccination. CDR3 nucleotides: TGTGCCAGCAGTCGACCTCTAGCGGGAGTTGGGGAGCAGTACTTC. Protein sequence: CASSRPLAGVGEQYF.